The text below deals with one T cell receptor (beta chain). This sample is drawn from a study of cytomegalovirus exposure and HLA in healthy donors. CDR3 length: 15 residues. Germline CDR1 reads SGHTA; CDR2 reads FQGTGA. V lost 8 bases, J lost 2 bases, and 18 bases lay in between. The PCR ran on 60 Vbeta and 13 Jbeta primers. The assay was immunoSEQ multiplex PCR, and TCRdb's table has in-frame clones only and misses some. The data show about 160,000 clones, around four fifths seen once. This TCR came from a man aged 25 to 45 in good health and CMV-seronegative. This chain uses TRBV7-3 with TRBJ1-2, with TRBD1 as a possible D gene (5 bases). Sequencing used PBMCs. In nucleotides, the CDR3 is TGTGCCAGCGGCCCGGCCCCGGGGGTAAACTATGGCTACACCTTC. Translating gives CASGPAPGVNYGYTF.